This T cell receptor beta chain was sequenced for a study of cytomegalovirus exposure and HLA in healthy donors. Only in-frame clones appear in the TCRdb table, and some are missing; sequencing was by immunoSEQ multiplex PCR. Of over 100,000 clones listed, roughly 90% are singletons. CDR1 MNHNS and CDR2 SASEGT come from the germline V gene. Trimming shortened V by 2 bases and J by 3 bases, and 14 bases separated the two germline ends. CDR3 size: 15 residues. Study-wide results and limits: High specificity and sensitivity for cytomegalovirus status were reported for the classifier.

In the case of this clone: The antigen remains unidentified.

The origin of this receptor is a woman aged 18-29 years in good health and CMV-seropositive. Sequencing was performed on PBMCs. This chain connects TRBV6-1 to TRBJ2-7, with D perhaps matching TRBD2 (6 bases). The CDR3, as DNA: TGTGCCAGCAGTGAAAGGAGGGACGCTCGCTACGAGCAGTACTTC. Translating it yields CASSERRDARYEQYF.